The entry below gives a single T cell receptor (beta chain) sequence along with its context. As yet, its antigen is unknown. This specimen belongs to a study of siplizumab effects on memory and regulatory T cells. The study took a few donor pairs, and their unstimulated naive, memory, effector memory and TEMRA subsets were sequenced. Study-wide results and caveats: Alloreactive clones mapping to unstimulated subsets formed only a minor fraction. Left unconfirmed was the suppressive function of proliferating Tregs from siplizumab cultures. It seemed that naive T cells were more diverse than memory cells and were major contributors to the alloresponse.

Repertoires were generated with immunoSEQ multiplex PCR, while TCRdb's copy carries only in-frame clones and drops some. The table includes roughly 100,000 clones, roughly 97% detected once. CDR1 ENHRY and CDR2 SYGVKD come from the germline V gene. V gave up 6 bases and J gave up 4 bases; unmatched junction bases: 4. CDR3 length: 14 residues. The chain uses TRBV10-3 and TRBJ1-5; 9 positions agree with TRBD1. This receptor was identified in a human donor in good health. Specimen: naive CD4+ T cells sorted from blood. CDR3 DNA: TGTGCCATCAGCGAAGGACAGGGGAATCAGCCCCAGCATTTT. Translation: CAISEGQGNQPQHF.